This T cell receptor beta chain was recovered during a study of blood T cells in healthy people across ages. CDR3 length: 15 residues. Trimming cost V 4 bases and J 10 bases; bases outside gene matches: 10. In germline, CDR1 is SGHKS, CDR2 YYEKEE (reference sequence). This clonotype was counted a single time. Then a second PCR, running about 6 to 11 cycles, was carried out with a sample-barcoded 5' primer and a J-beta primer mix. TCRdb reprocessed the 5' RACE reads with MiXCR, giving one entry per CDR3 protein. The table includes some 760,000 distinct CDR3 sequences, around 25% detected once. These data are also associated with another study on T cells of mothers and their children. From that paper: Researchers put all of the extracted RNA into cDNA synthesis, using around 1.4 ug per 15 ul.

This clonotype was sampled from a boy aged 5-17 years in good health. The chain has TRBV5-5 and TRBJ2-1; 11 bases fit TRBD2. The sequencing sample was made of blood. This chain's CDR3 is CASSPGTSGLREQFF. In nucleotides, the CDR3 is TGTGCCAGCAGCCCCGGGACTAGCGGCCTCCGGGAGCAGTTCTTC.